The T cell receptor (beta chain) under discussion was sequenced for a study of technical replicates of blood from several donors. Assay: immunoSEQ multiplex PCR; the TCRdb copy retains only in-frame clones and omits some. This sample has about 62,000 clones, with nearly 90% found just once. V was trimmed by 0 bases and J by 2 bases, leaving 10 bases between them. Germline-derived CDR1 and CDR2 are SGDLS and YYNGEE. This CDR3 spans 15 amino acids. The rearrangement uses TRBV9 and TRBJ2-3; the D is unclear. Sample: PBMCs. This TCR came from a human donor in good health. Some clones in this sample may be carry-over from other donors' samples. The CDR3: CASSVGRNPTDTQYF. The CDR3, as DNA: TGTGCCAGCAGCGTAGGCAGAAACCCCACAGATACGCAGTATTTT.